This T cell receptor beta chain stems from a study of STAT5B mutations in CD4+ large granular lymphocyte leukemia. The CDR3 loop spans 16 amino acids. V shed 1 base, J shed 4 bases, and the junction held 8 bases outside the gene matches. Germline V gene data show CDR1 as MDHEN and CDR2 as SYDVKM. Sequencing used immunoSEQ multiplex PCR; TCRdb keeps in-frame clones, though not all of them. The table lists approximately 32,000 clones, more than 55% of them singletons, with 2.5% to 3% in the top ten. The V call is TRBV28, the J call TRBJ2-5; 8 bases align to TRBD1. Input material: CD4+ T cells from blood buffy coats. The TCR originated in a human donor in good health. CDR3 sequence: CASSLFGQGAGETQYF. CDR3 in DNA: TGTGCCAGCAGTTTATTTGGGCAGGGGGCGGGAGAGACCCAGTACTTC.